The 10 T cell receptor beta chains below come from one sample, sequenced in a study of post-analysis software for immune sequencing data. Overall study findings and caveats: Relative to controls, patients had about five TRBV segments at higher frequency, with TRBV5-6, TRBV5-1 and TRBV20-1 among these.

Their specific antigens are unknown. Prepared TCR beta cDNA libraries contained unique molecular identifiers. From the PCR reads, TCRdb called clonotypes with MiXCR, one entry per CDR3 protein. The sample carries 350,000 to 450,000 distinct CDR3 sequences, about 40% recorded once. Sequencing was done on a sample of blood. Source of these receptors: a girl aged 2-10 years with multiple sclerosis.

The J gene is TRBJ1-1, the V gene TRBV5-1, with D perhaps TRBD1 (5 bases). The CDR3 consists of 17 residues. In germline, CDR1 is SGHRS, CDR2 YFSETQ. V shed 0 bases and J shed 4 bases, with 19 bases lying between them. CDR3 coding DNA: TGCGCCAGCAGCTTGGGCAGGGACCGAGCCCCTTTCACTGAAGCTTTCTTT. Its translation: CASSLGRDRAPFTEAFF.

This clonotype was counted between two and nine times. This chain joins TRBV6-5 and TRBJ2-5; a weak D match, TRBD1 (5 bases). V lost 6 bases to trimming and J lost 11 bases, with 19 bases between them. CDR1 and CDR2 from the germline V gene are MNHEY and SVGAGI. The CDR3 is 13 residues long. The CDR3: CASSPTVSSRQYF. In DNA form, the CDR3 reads TGTGCCAGCAGCCCGACAGTTTCCTCTCGGCAGTACTTC.

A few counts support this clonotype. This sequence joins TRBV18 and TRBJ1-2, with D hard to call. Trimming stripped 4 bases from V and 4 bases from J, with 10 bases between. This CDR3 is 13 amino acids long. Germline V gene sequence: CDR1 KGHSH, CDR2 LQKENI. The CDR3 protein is CASSLGPSYGYTF. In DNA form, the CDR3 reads TGTGCCAGCTCACTAGGACCGAGCTATGGCTACACCTTC.

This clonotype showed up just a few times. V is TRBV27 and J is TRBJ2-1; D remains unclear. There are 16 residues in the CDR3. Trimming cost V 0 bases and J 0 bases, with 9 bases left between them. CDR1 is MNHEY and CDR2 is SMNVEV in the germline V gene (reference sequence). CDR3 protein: CASSLSLQDSYNEQFF. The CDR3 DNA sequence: TGTGCCAGCAGTTTATCGCTTCAGGACTCCTACAATGAGCAGTTCTTC.

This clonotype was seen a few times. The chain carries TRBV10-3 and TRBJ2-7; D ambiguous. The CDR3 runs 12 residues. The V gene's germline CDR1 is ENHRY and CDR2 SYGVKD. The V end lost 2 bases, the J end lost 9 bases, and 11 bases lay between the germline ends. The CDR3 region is CAISEGLPGQYF. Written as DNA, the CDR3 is TGTGCCATCAGTGAGGGCCTTCCAGGGCAGTACTTC.

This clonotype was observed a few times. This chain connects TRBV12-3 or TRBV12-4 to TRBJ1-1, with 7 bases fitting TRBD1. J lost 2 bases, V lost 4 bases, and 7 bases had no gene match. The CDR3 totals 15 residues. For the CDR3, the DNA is TGTGCCAGCAGTTACCGGGACAGCTTTAACACTGAAGCTTTCTTT. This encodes CASSYRDSFNTEAFF.

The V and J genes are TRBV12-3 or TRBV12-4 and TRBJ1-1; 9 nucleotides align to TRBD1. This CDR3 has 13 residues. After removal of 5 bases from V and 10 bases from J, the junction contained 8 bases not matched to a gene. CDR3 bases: TGTGCCAGCAGTCTGACAGGGGGTCGGGGAGCTTTCTTT. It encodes CASSLTGGRGAFF.

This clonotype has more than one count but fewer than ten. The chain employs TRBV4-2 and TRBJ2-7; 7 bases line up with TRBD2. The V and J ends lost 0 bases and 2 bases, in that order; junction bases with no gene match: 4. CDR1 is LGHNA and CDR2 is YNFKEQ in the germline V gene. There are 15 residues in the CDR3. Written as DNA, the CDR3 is TGTGCCAGCAGCCAAGATGAAGCGGGGCCCTACGAGCAGTACTTC. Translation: CASSQDEAGPYEQYF.

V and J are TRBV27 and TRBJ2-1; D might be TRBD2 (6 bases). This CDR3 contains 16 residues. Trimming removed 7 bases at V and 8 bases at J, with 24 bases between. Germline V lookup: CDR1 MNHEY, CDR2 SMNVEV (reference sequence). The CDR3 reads CASKRAGLAGEYEQFF. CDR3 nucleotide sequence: TGTGCCAGCAAGCGGGCGGGCCTAGCCGGGGAGTATGAGCAGTTCTTC.

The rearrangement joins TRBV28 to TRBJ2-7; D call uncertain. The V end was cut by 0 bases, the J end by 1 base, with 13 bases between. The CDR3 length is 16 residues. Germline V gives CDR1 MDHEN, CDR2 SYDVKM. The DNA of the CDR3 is TGTGCCAGCAGTTTATGGGCCTCTGGAGTTTCCTACGAGCAGTACTTC. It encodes CASSLWASGVSYEQYF.